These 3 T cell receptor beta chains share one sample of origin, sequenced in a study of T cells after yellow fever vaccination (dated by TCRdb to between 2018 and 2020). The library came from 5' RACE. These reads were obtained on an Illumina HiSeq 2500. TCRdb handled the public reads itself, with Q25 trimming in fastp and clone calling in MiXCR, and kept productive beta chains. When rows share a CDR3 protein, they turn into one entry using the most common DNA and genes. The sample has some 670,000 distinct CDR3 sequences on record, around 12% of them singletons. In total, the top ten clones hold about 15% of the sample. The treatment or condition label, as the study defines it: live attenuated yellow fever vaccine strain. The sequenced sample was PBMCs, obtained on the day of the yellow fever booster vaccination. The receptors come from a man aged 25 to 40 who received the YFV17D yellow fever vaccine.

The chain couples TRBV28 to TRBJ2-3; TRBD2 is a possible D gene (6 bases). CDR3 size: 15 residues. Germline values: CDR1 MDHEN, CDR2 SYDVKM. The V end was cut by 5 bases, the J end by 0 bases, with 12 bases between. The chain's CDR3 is CASSPLADSTDTQYF. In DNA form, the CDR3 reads TGTGCCAGCAGTCCGTTAGCGGATAGCACAGATACGCAGTATTTT.

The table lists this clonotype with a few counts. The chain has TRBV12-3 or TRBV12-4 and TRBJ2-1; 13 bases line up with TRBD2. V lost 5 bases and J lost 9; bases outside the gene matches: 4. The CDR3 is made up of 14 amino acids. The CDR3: CASSLGLAGFEQFF. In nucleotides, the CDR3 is TGTGCCAGCAGTCTGGGACTAGCGGGATTTGAGCAGTTCTTC.

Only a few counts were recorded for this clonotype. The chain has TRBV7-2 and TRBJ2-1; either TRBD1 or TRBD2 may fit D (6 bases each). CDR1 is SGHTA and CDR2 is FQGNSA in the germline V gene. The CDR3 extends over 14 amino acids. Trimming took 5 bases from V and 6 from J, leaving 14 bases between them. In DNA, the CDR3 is TGTGCCAGCAGCCCCGGAGGGACAAGCAATGAGCAGTTCTTC. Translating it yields CASSPGGTSNEQFF.